The rows below give T cell receptor beta chains drawn from one sample of a study of blood T cell repertoires in COVID-19. Libraries were prepared by immunoSEQ multiplex PCR; TCRdb keeps only in-frame clonotypes and omits some of them. The top ten hold roughly 15% of the sample, which has tens of thousands of clones, about 86% seen once. Sequenced sample: peripheral blood. These receptors were obtained from an elderly man in a cohort sampled during active COVID-19. Both conserved end residues are part of each CDR3. Fields, in order: V gene, CDR3 protein.

V gene: TRBV7-2
CDR3 protein: CASSLAGDGPQHF

V gene: TRBV5-4
CDR3 protein: CASSRTGVDQKTQYF

V gene: TRBV4-3
CDR3 protein: CASSQGGGGFTEAFF

V gene: TRBV12-3/TRBV12-4
CDR3 protein: CAVTAGQGYGYTF

V gene: TRBV6-5
CDR3 protein: CASSWTSGGPENEQFF

V gene: TRBV7-9
CDR3 protein: CASSSTGAYGYTF

V gene: TRBV5-1
CDR3 protein: CASSLSSQDTDTQYF

V gene: TRBV27
CDR3 protein: CASRHSGVDGYTF

V gene: TRBV24-1
CDR3 protein: CATSERQGPDTQYF

V gene: TRBV2
CDR3 protein: CASSLLRGQTSTDTQYF

V gene: TRBV18
CDR3 protein: CASSAFLGGTSTNEKLFF

V gene: TRBV7-9
CDR3 protein: CASSLQRTNEQYF

V gene: TRBV9
CDR3 protein: CASSVVSGKYQETQYF

V gene: TRBV7-2
CDR3 protein: CASSMGQGYGYTF

V gene: TRBV7-2
CDR3 protein: CASSLSLGSEQYF

V gene: TRBV19
CDR3 protein: CASSPKGQVANTGELFF

V gene: TRBV4-3
CDR3 protein: CASSQDLTGGRGQYF

V gene: TRBV19
CDR3 protein: CASSALAGGPDTQYF

V gene: TRBV7-9
CDR3 protein: CASSAETGALYGYTF

V gene: TRBV2
CDR3 protein: CASILDKNTEAFF

V gene: TRBV19
CDR3 protein: CASSIVRGGTEAFF

V gene: TRBV19
CDR3 protein: CASSIEGGLSSGNTIYF

V gene: TRBV7-2
CDR3 protein: CASSPREGNQPQHF

V gene: TRBV13
CDR3 protein: CASSLYGRNTEAFF

V gene: TRBV4-1
CDR3 protein: CASSQENAYEQYF

V gene: TRBV28
CDR3 protein: CASSTRGPGANVLTF

V gene: TRBV7-8
CDR3 protein: CASSFDRENSPLHF

V gene: TRBV27
CDR3 protein: CASSFGRDLEAFF

V gene: TRBV5-1
CDR3 protein: CASSLTGQGSNEQFF

V gene: TRBV2
CDR3 protein: CASRGSGASTGELFF

V gene: TRBV9
CDR3 protein: CASSVVGTSLTGELFF

V gene: TRBV28
CDR3 protein: CASSSPRRGGNIQYF

V gene: TRBV19
CDR3 protein: CARNPVGLGIAKNIQYF

V gene: TRBV19
CDR3 protein: CASSMDRANTGELFF

V gene: TRBV5-4
CDR3 protein: CASSPAGGSREKLFF

V gene: TRBV19
CDR3 protein: CASSIVRSNEKLFF

V gene: TRBV6-6
CDR3 protein: CASTDRGRGTDTQYF

V gene: TRBV23-1
CDR3 protein: CASSRDRGTPNQPQHF

V gene: TRBV13
CDR3 protein: CASSLLDRDNYGYTF

V gene: TRBV24-1
CDR3 protein: CATGKGQSPGELFF

V gene: TRBV18
CDR3 protein: CASSPDSSGNTIYF

V gene: TRBV9
CDR3 protein: CASSVEPRETQYF

V gene: TRBV21-1
CDR3 protein: CASSKDGQYEAFF

V gene: TRBV9
CDR3 protein: CASSGSTGTSAQYF

V gene: TRBV3-1/TRBV3-2
CDR3 protein: CASSPGLGSVEQFF

V gene: TRBV14
CDR3 protein: CASSPVRGQGKDTEAFF

V gene: TRBV5-1
CDR3 protein: CASSLAGAPANTGELFF

V gene: TRBV9
CDR3 protein: CASSVDVRTGYRSYEQFF

V gene: TRBV19
CDR3 protein: CASSTRKEKLFF

V gene: TRBV5-5
CDR3 protein: CASSLQGSSGYTEAFF

V gene: TRBV12-3/TRBV12-4
CDR3 protein: CASSPRTNQPQHF